Below are 19 T cell receptor beta chains sequenced from a single sample in a study of T-cell memory formation after mild COVID-19. TCRdb re-derived calls from the 5' RACE reads in MiXCR, one entry per CDR3 protein. Of approximately 12,000 distinct CDR3 sequences in the sample, about 16% were seen once. Material for sequencing was PBMCs or a T cell subset sorted from them (not recorded which). The receptor source for this set is a man aged 18-30 years who had mild COVID-19 (a few samples of this study predate the infection). Cell type and time point are not known.

Ten or more counts support this clonotype. V and J are TRBV9 and TRBJ2-5, with a tentative D call TRBD2 (7 bases). The CDR3 extends over 15 amino acids. Germline assignment: CDR1 SGDLS and CDR2 YYNGEE. V dropped 0 bases and J dropped 5 bases, with 14 bases sitting between them. The DNA of the CDR3 is TGTGCCAGCAGCGTAGCTCCGGGGGGCGAGGAGACCCAGTACTTC. As protein: CASSVAPGGEETQYF. Full variable domain (outside the CDR3, taken from reference TRBV9 and TRBJ2-5): DSGVTQTPKHLITATGQRVTLRCSPRSGDLSVYWYQQSLDQGLQFLIQYYNGEERAKGNILERFSAQQFPDLHSELNLSSLELGDSALYFCASSVAPGGEETQYFGPGTRLLVL.

Concerning this clonotype: This sequence may be a read error, since a much larger clone differs from it by one base. V gene TRBV15 combines with J gene TRBJ2-5, with 8 bases matching TRBD2. Germline lookup yields CDR1 LNHNV and CDR2 YYDKDF (reference sequence). The CDR3 length is 15 residues. CDR3 sequence: CATSRREGGQETKYF. The CDR3 nucleotides read TGTGCCACCAGCCGACGGGAGGGGGGACAAGAGACCAAGTACTTC.

The chain is built from TRBV7-2 and TRBJ1-2, with no clear D. Per germline, CDR1 SGHTA and CDR2 FQGNSA. Deletions cut 1 base from V and 7 bases from J, with 10 bases between. This CDR3 contains 13 residues. In nucleotides, the CDR3 is TGTGCCAGCAGCTTAGGTCGGCAGAGTGGCTACACCTTC. The encoded protein is CASSLGRQSGYTF.

The sample holds a few counts of this clonotype. The chain recombines TRBV6-4 with TRBJ2-1; 7 bases map to TRBD2. This CDR3 has 14 residues. CDR1 is MRHNA, CDR2 SNTAGT, per germline. Trimming removed 2 bases from V and 5 bases from J; junction bases left unmatched: 3. The CDR3 region is CASSDGLENNEQFF. Written as DNA, the CDR3 is TGTGCCAGCAGTGACGGACTAGAAAACAATGAGCAGTTCTTC.

The gene calls are TRBV5-4 and TRBJ2-7, with a tentative D call TRBD1 (5 bases). Germline V gives CDR1 SGHNT, CDR2 YYREEE (reference sequence). Between the trimmed V and J ends, which lost 3 bases and 3 bases, there was a span of 16 bases. The CDR3 sequence is 15 residues long. The CDR3 region has the DNA TGTGCCAGCAGCTCAGGGCAGGGAAGGAGCTACGAGCAGTACTTC. This gives the protein CASSSGQGRSYEQYF.

This chain uses TRBV18 with TRBJ2-7, with D possibly being TRBD1 (6 bases). The CDR3 has 9 residues. The germline V and J ends were trimmed by 8 bases and 13 bases, with 12 bases remaining between them. Germline V gives CDR1 KGHSH, CDR2 LQKENI. CDR3 in amino acids: CASTRRGYV. CDR3 in DNA: TGTGCCAGCACTCGCAGGGGCTACGTC.

This clonotype rates as medium-sized (0.01 to 0.1%). Here the CDR3 reads CASSSHRDLRRDYGYTF. The CDR3 DNA sequence: TGTGCCAGCAGTTCCCACCGGGACCTCAGAAGGGACTATGGCTACACCTTC. The chain has TRBV6-6 and TRBJ1-2; maybe TRBD1 (5 bases). Germline values: CDR1 MNHNY, CDR2 SVGAGI (reference sequence). The V and J ends lost 4 bases and 3 bases respectively, with 21 bases between them. This CDR3 region has 17 residues.

The chain has TRBV5-5 and TRBJ1-6; 7 bases line up with TRBD1. This CDR3 is 16 amino acids long. Germline lookup yields CDR1 SGHKS and CDR2 YYEKEE (reference sequence). With V trimmed by 0 bases and J by 5 bases, 5 bases remained unmatched. The CDR3 DNA is TGTGCCAGCAGCTTGGCCCGAGACAGGGATAATTCACCCCTCCACTTT. Translated: CASSLARDRDNSPLHF.

Ten or more counts support this clonotype. V gene TRBV7-2 combines with J gene TRBJ1-5; D not certain. CDR3 length: 17 residues. CDR1 is SGHTA and CDR2 is FQGNSA in the germline V gene. The germline V and J ends were trimmed by 5 bases and 2 bases, with 19 bases remaining between them. The CDR3 loop is CASSRGRGEDGNQPQHF. CDR3 bases: TGTGCCAGCAGCCGAGGTCGTGGCGAGGACGGCAATCAGCCCCAGCATTTT.

CDR3 in DNA: TGTGCCAGTAGTATCGGCGGGTTTGGGGCCAACGTCCTGACTTTC. It specifies CASSIGGFGANVLTF. The rearrangement joins TRBV19 to TRBJ2-6; weak D call: TRBD2 (5 bases). The germline V gene has CDR1 LNHDA and CDR2 SQIVND (reference sequence). CDR3 length: 15 amino acids. V was clipped by 3 bases and J by 3 bases, with 9 bases between them.

This clonotype occurred many times. The chain recombines TRBV9 with TRBJ1-5; 7 nucleotides line up with TRBD1. The CDR3 totals 14 residues. V was clipped by 4 bases and J by 9 bases; unmatched bases: 10. Germline V gene data show CDR1 as SGDLS and CDR2 as YYNGEE. This chain's CDR3 is CASSPGGAGGPQHF. The CDR3 DNA is TGTGCCAGCAGCCCAGGGGGGGCTGGCGGGCCCCAGCATTTT.

This clonotype was found many times. The chain links TRBV27 to TRBJ2-1; perhaps D is TRBD1 or TRBD2 (5 bases each). The V gene's germline CDR1 is MNHEY and CDR2 SMNVEV (reference sequence). Trimming took 3 bases from V and 5 from J, leaving 8 bases between them. This CDR3 contains 13 residues. The CDR3 DNA is TGTGCCAGCAGTTTTTTGGGACACAATGAGCAGTTCTTC. It translates to CASSFLGHNEQFF.

This clonotype has a count of ten or more. The J gene is TRBJ1-1, the V gene TRBV6-5; TRBD1 agrees at 7 bases. Losses at the gene ends were 0 bases for V and 1 base for J; bases not matched to a gene: 8. CDR1 is MNHEY, CDR2 SVGAGI, per germline. This CDR3 is built from 17 residues. Here the CDR3 DNA reads TGTGCCAGCAGTTACTCATACAGGGGAGCGAGGAACACTGAAGCTTTCTTT. Protein: CASSYSYRGARNTEAFF.

This clonotype was recorded at least ten times. The chain employs TRBV2 and TRBJ2-6, with TRBD2 identical over 7 bases. J was trimmed by 2 bases and V by 6 bases; bases with no gene match: 7. The germline CDR1 and CDR2 sequences are SNHLY and FYNNEI. The CDR3 has 16 residues. CDR3 nucleotide sequence: TGTGCCAGCAGCGGACTTGGGGGGGCTGGGGCCAACGTCCTGACTTTC. Its protein product is CASSGLGGAGANVLTF.

This clonotype was found many times. V and J are TRBV11-1 and TRBJ2-3; TRBD1 aligns across 8 bases. CDR3 length: 15 residues. The V gene's germline CDR1 is SGHAT and CDR2 FQDESV (reference sequence). V was clipped by 2 bases and J by 6 bases; unmatched bases: 7. The CDR3 region has the DNA TGTGCCAGCAGCTTACCCAGGGGGCTTGGGGATACGCAGTATTTT. Protein: CASSLPRGLGDTQYF.

In this sample, this clonotype turned up many times. The rearrangement joins TRBV7-9 to TRBJ2-3; TRBD2 is a possible D gene (5 bases). Germline assignment: CDR1 SEHNR and CDR2 FQNEAQ (reference sequence). CDR3 length equals 17 residues. V was clipped by 3 bases and J by 4 bases, with 20 bases between them. The CDR3 sequence: CASSLNLGVASPDTQYF. The CDR3 DNA sequence: TGTGCCAGCAGCTTGAATTTGGGAGTTGCGTCCCCAGATACGCAGTATTTT.

This clonotype was recorded at least ten times. The chain couples TRBV20-1 to TRBJ2-7; 9 positions match TRBD2. V lost 6 bases, J lost 5 bases, and 11 bases stayed unmatched. In germline, CDR1 is DFQATT, CDR2 SNEGSKA (reference sequence). This CDR3 is 14 amino acids long. CDR3 DNA: TGCAGTGCCAAAGCGGGGGGAGGGGCCCACGAGCAGTACGTC. The encoded protein is CSAKAGGGAHEQYV.

This clonotype was counted ten times or more. The chain couples TRBV11-2 to TRBJ2-2; no firm D call. This CDR3 is built from 12 residues. CDR1 and CDR2 (germline): SGHAT, FQNNGV. V gave up 2 bases and J gave up 8 bases, with 6 bases separating them. The CDR3 is CASSLHPGELFF. The CDR3 DNA follows: TGTGCCAGCAGCTTACATCCGGGGGAGCTGTTTTTT. The full variable domain, rest sourced from reference TRBV11-2 and TRBJ2-2, is EAGVAQSPRYKIIEKRQSVAFWCNPISGHATLYWYQQILGQGPKLLIQFQNNGVVDDSQLPKDRFSAERLKGVDSTLKIQPAKLEDSAVYLCASSLHPGELFFGEGSRLTVL.

This chain links TRBV20-1 with TRBJ2-2, with D maybe TRBD2 (5 bases). This CDR3 comprises 14 residues. Trimming left V 6 bases short and J 0 bases short, with 11 bases between. The germline CDR1 and CDR2 sequences are DFQATT and SNEGSKA (reference sequence). In DNA form, the CDR3 reads TGCAGTGCGCGGAGGCGGGCGAACACCGGGGAGCTGTTTTTT. Protein sequence: CSARRRANTGELFF.